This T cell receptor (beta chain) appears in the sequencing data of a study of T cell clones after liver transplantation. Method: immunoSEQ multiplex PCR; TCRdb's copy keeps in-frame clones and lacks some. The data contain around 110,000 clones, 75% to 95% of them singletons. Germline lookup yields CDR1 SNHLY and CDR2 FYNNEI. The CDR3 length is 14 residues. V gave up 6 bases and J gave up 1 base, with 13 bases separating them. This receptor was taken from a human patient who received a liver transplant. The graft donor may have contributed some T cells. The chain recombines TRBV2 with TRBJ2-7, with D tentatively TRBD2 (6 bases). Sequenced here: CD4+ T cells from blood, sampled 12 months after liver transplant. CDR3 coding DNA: TGTGCCAGCAGGACTAGTTCCGAATCCTACGAGCAGTACTTC. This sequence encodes CASRTSSESYEQYF.